The TCR beta chain under discussion was sequenced for a study of T cell changes during pregnancy in multiple sclerosis (dated by TCRdb to the late 2010s). Study-wide context: The study looked at changes in the T cell repertoire across pregnancy in women with multiple sclerosis.

Libraries came from the immunoSEQ multiplex PCR assay. Here the immuneACCESS table is served through TCRdb, limited to in-frame sequences with V and J called. Missing clones are a known gap in these copies; in checked studies unresolved V genes cover under half, and the rest lacks a known reason. The table for this sample lists about 66,000 clones; 91% of them were counted only once. The top ten hold about 5.8% of the sample. Regarding this clone: The specificity of this receptor is unknown. The input lacks base qualities; no much larger clone sits a single base away.

CDR1 ENHRY and CDR2 SYGVKD are derived from the germline V gene. The CDR3 runs 13 amino acids, cysteine and phenylalanine included. The kept DNA is CDR3 alone, 39 bases in frame from the first base. Deletion took 6 bases off V and 0 bases off J, with a span of 7 bases between the germline ends. This receptor chain uses TRBV10-3 and TRBJ2-3; a confident D gene designation cannot be given. The sequence was obtained from a female donor with multiple sclerosis, enrolled in a pregnancy study. This specimen was CD8+ T cells from peripheral blood mononuclear cells, taken before pregnancy. The DNA sequence is as follows: TGTGCCATCAGCGTATCTAGCACAGATACGCAGTATTTT. Its amino acids are CAISVSSTDTQYF.